The 9 T cell receptor beta chains reported below all come from one sample, sequenced in a study of breast tumors, draining lymph nodes, adjacent tissues. Samples came from axillary lymph nodes draining the breast cancer. A single record per CDR3 protein comes from TCRdb applying MiXCR to the multiplex PCR reads. The table includes around 140,000 distinct CDR3 sequences, around a third detected once. What was sequenced was axillary lymph node tissue. Receptors originate from a female donor with breast cancer. Some clones in this sample may be carry-over from other donors' samples.

This clonotype was detected many times. The chain is built from TRBV4-1 and TRBJ1-5; D perhaps matches TRBD1 (5 bases). V was pared by 1 base and J by 2 bases, with 15 bases between. This CDR3 spans 17 amino acids. Germline CDR1 and CDR2: MGHRA and YSYEKL. This CDR3 is CASSQAPTGIGNQPQHF. In DNA form, the CDR3 reads TGCGCCAGCAGCCAAGCCCCTACAGGAATAGGCAATCAGCCCCAGCATTTT.

On this clonotype: A much bigger clone sits one base away, suggesting this may be a read error. This chain uses TRBV20-1 with TRBJ2-4; perhaps TRBD2 as D (7 bases). Germline CDR1 DFQATT, CDR2 SNEGSKA (reference sequence). This CDR3 contains 17 residues. CDR3 bases: TGCAGTGCACCCCCGGGGGGCAGGGTTTGGGCCAAAAACGTTCAGTACTTC. Protein product: CSAPPGGRVWAKNVQYF.

This clonotype appeared many times. The chain couples TRBV3-1 to TRBJ2-1; 7 nucleotides line up with TRBD1. The J segment lost 7 bases and the V segment lost 4 bases, leaving 10 bases of the junction unmatched. The CDR3 contains 15 residues. The germline gives CDR1 LGHDT, CDR2 YNNKEL (reference sequence). The CDR3 loop is CASSPRTGSRNEQFF. The CDR3 DNA sequence: TGTGCCAGCAGCCCGAGGACAGGCTCTAGGAATGAGCAGTTCTTC.

This clonotype has just a few counts. With a much larger clone just one base away, this may be a read error. V is TRBV20-1 and J is TRBJ1-5; D might be TRBD1 (6 bases). Looked up from germline, CDR1 is DFQATT and CDR2 is SNEGSKA (reference sequence). This CDR3 has 14 amino acids. CDR3 sequence reads: CSAQGHGPNPPQHF. The CDR3 DNA reads TGCAGTGCTCAGGGACATGGACCTAATCCGCCCCAGCATTTT.

In its sample, this clonotype was seen once. The chain employs TRBV7-2 and TRBJ1-5; D is possibly TRBD1 (5 bases). V lost 1 base, J lost 4 bases, and 14 bases lay in between. Germline assignment: CDR1 SGHTA and CDR2 FQGNSA. The CDR3 covers 16 residues. CDR3 residues: CASSLGRTFGNQPQHF. The CDR3 nucleotides are TGTGCCAGCAGCTTAGGTCGGACATTCGGTAATCAGCCCCAGCATTTT.

To note about this clonotype: A much more abundant neighbour one base away suggests this may be a read error. The chain joins TRBV2 to TRBJ1-1, with D perhaps matching TRBD1 (6 bases). The germline gives CDR1 SNHLY, CDR2 FYNNEI. The CDR3 sequence is 14 residues long. The CDR3 DNA follows: TGTGCCAGCACTCGGGGGGGGGCGGACACTGAAGCTCTCTTT. This gives the protein CASTRGGADTEALF.

The sample holds a few counts of this clonotype. A read error may explain this, as a much larger clone is one base away. This chain connects TRBV6-4 to TRBJ2-3; D not resolved. Trimming took off 5 bases at V and 2 bases at J, with 8 bases between the two ends. The length of the CDR3 is 13 residues. Germline V gene lookup returns CDR1 MRHNA and CDR2 SNTAGT. The CDR3 region is CASSHGFTDTQYF. The CDR3 DNA is TGTGCCAGCAGTCACGGGTTCACAGATACGCAGTATTTT.

This clonotype has a count of ten or more. V is TRBV7-3 and J is TRBJ2-2, with TRBD1 matching 7 bases. The CDR3 consists of 17 residues. Losses at the gene ends were 5 bases for V and 6 bases for J; bases not matched to a gene: 15. CDR1 and CDR2 (germline): SGHTA, FQGTGA. CDR3 sequence (DNA): TGTGCCAGCAGCCCAAACCGACAGGGTGGCTTGGCCGGGGAGCTGTTTTTT. It is translated as CASSPNRQGGLAGELFF.

At least ten counts were recorded for this clonotype. V and J are TRBV5-1 and TRBJ2-5, with D possibly matching TRBD1 (6 bases). The CDR3 length is 15 residues. With 3 bases removed from V and 1 base from J, the gap between germline ends came to 13 bases. Germline V gene sequence: CDR1 SGHRS, CDR2 YFSETQ. The CDR3 DNA sequence: TGCGCCAGCAGCTCCGGACAGTATCGCCAAGAGACCCAGTACTTC. Amino acid sequence: CASSSGQYRQETQYF.